The entry below gives a single TCR beta chain sequence along with its context. Its antigen is currently unknown. The data belong to a study of blood T cells in healthy people across ages. CDR3 size: 17 residues. The germline CDR1 and CDR2 sequences are SGHAT and FQNNGV. V lost 3 bases, J lost 9 bases, and 24 bases lay in between. Combining a sample-barcoded 5' primer with a J-beta primer mix, a second PCR ran for roughly 6 to 12 cycles. TCRdb reanalysed the 5' RACE reads using MiXCR and keeps one entry per CDR3 protein. The sample lists about 640,000 distinct CDR3 sequences, under 70% seen once, with 35% to 40% in the top ten. Whole-study results and caveats: CMV status of donors was unknown, possibly confounding expanded clonotype changes.

The chain links TRBV11-2 to TRBJ2-1, with a tentative D call TRBD1 (6 bases). The sequence came from a man aged 60 to 69 in good health. What was sequenced was blood. In nucleotides, the CDR3 is TGTGCCAGCAGCTTTAGGAAACAGGACGGGGACACAGGTGAGCAGTTCTTC. It translates to CASSFRKQDGDTGEQFF.